These 18 T cell receptor beta chains originate from one sample sequenced in a study of shared clonotypes between healthy human individuals. Here immunoSEQ multiplex PCR was the method, and the copy in TCRdb shows in-frame clones only, minus some. Here the sample spans approximately 2,000,000 clones, 85% to 95% being singletons. The sequenced sample was naive CD4+ T cells from PBMCs. The sample's subset: CD45RA+ positively selected. The receptors were sampled from a man between 18 and 35 years old in good health. Some clones in this sample may be carry-over from other donors' samples.

The CDR3 is CAWSNTYNEQFF. CDR3 nucleotides: TGTGCCTGGAGTAATACCTACAATGAGCAGTTCTTC. The V call is TRBV30, the J call TRBJ2-1; D unclear. Germline values: CDR1 GTSNPN, CDR2 SVGIG (reference sequence). Deletions cut 2 bases from V and 2 bases from J, with 4 bases between. The CDR3 is 12 amino acids.

The V and J genes are TRBV6-5 and TRBJ2-5; possible D gene TRBD2, 6 bases. The germline gives CDR1 MNHEY, CDR2 SVGAGI. The CDR3 length is 13 residues. Trimming left V 5 bases short and J 5 bases short, with 12 bases between. CDR3 DNA: TGTGCCAGCAGTGGGGGGATGCCGGAGACCCAGTACTTC. Encoded protein: CASSGGMPETQYF.

The V gene is TRBV19, the J gene TRBJ1-4, with D maybe TRBD1 (5 bases). Germline CDR1 reads LNHDA; CDR2 reads SQIVND (reference sequence). V dropped 7 bases and J dropped 7 bases, with 16 bases sitting between them. The CDR3 is made up of 14 amino acids. CDR3 region: CASTSWGDAEKLFF. Written as DNA, the CDR3 is TGTGCCAGTACCTCGTGGGGGGATGCTGAAAAACTGTTTTTT.

In nucleotides, the CDR3 is TGTGCCAGCAGTCCCCTACAAGAGACCCAGTACTTC. It translates to CASSPLQETQYF. The chain recombines TRBV27 with TRBJ2-5; no clear D gene. The ends were cut back, 5 bases at V and 2 bases at J, with 6 bases in the middle. The CDR3 spans 12 residues. CDR1 is MNHEY and CDR2 is SMNVEV in the germline V gene (reference sequence).

The V gene is TRBV7-2, the J gene TRBJ1-1; D might be TRBD1 (5 bases). Per the germline V gene, CDR1 is SGHTA and CDR2 is FQGNSA. Trimming stripped 5 bases from V and 6 bases from J, with 10 bases between. The CDR3 is 12 amino acids. The DNA of the CDR3 is TGTGCCAGCAGCCGAGACAGAGCTGAAGCTTTCTTT. It is translated as CASSRDRAEAFF.

The rearrangement joins TRBV6-1 to TRBJ1-3; TRBD1 matches at 7 bases. The germline V gene encodes CDR1 MNHNS and CDR2 SASEGT. V lost 8 bases and J lost 0; bases outside the gene matches: 4. The CDR3 is made up of 14 amino acids. The DNA for the CDR3 is TGTGCCAGCGCCGCAGGGGGCTCTGGAAACACCATATATTTT. Translation: CASAAGGSGNTIYF.

The chain has TRBV18 and TRBJ2-7; weak D call: TRBD1 (5 bases). Between the trimmed V and J ends, which lost 6 bases and 5 bases, there was a span of 14 bases. Germline V gene sequence: CDR1 KGHSH, CDR2 LQKENI. This CDR3 contains 13 residues. The CDR3 sequence: CASSSELRDEQYF. Written as DNA, the CDR3 is TGTGCCAGCTCTTCTGAACTCAGGGACGAGCAGTACTTC.

This clone was recorded once. The chain has TRBV5-8 and TRBJ2-7, with 8 bases lining up with TRBD1. This CDR3 has 15 amino acids. Germline V gene sequence: CDR1 SGHTS, CDR2 YDEGEE. The junction had 4 bases not matched to a gene; V was cut back by 2 bases and J by 0 bases. CDR3 sequence reads: CASSFGQGTSYEQYF. The DNA of the CDR3 is TGTGCCAGCAGCTTCGGACAGGGTACCTCCTACGAGCAGTACTTC.

The V and J genes are TRBV9 and TRBJ1-5; tentatively, D is TRBD1 (5 bases). V shed 0 bases and J shed 2 bases, with 12 bases lying between them. Per germline, CDR1 SGDLS and CDR2 YYNGEE. This CDR3 has 16 residues. The CDR3 spells CASSVEGVECNQPQHF. As DNA, the CDR3 is TGTGCCAGCAGCGTAGAAGGGGTTGAGTGCAATCAGCCCCAGCATTTT.

The V gene is TRBV19, the J gene TRBJ2-3; TRBD1 matches at 7 bases. CDR3 size: 15 residues. The germline gives CDR1 LNHDA, CDR2 SQIVND (reference sequence). The junction had 9 bases not matched to a gene; V was cut back by 9 bases and J by 0 bases. The CDR3 region is CASRKRQGSTDTQYF. Here the CDR3 DNA reads TGTGCCAGCAGGAAACGACAGGGAAGCACAGATACGCAGTATTTT.

The chain couples TRBV28 to TRBJ1-1, with TRBD1 identical over 7 bases. J lost 8 bases, V lost 5 bases, and 11 bases had no gene match. This CDR3 spans 14 amino acids. The V gene's germline CDR1 is MDHEN and CDR2 SYDVKM. The DNA of the CDR3 is TGTGCCAGCAGTGACCTAGACAGGGTGGGGGAAGCTTTCTTT. Its protein is CASSDLDRVGEAFF.

The V and J genes are TRBV28 and TRBJ2-1; tentative D call: TRBD1 (6 bases). Per the germline V gene, CDR1 is MDHEN and CDR2 is SYDVKM. CDR3 length equals 14 residues. V was cut by 6 bases and J by 4 bases, with 13 bases left in between. The CDR3 here is CASRLGQSYNEQFF. CDR3 in DNA: TGTGCCAGCAGGTTAGGACAGAGTTACAATGAGCAGTTCTTC.

The CDR3 is CASSFSRADTQYF. The CDR3 DNA reads TGTGCCAGCAGCTTTTCGAGAGCTGATACGCAGTATTTT. The rearrangement links TRBV7-2 to TRBJ2-3, with D uncertain. The ends were cut back, 3 bases at V and 6 bases at J, with 10 bases in the middle. The CDR3 runs 13 residues. Per the germline V gene, CDR1 is SGHTA and CDR2 is FQGNSA.

A few counts support this clone. This chain connects TRBV2 to TRBJ1-5, with no clear D. Germline values: CDR1 SNHLY, CDR2 FYNNEI. The ends were cut back, 6 bases at V and 5 bases at J, with 11 bases in the middle. The length of the CDR3 is 13 residues. This chain's CDR3 is CASRVDGDQPQHF. In DNA form, the CDR3 reads TGTGCCAGCAGAGTCGACGGAGATCAGCCCCAGCATTTT.

This clone has only one observation. This rearrangement joins TRBV21-1 to TRBJ1-5. TRBV21-1 is termed a pseudogene. The CDR3 contains 19 residues. The CDR3 DNA reads as TGTGCCAGCATCCTAGGTGGCAACAACCCCGGGAATAGCAATCAGCCCCAGCATTTT. Residues: CASILGGNNPGNSNQPQHF.

The rearrangement joins TRBV7-2 to TRBJ2-3, with 9 bases lining up with TRBD2. V was pared by 3 bases and J by 6 bases, with 10 bases of the junction left unmatched. This CDR3 contains 16 residues. Germline lookup yields CDR1 SGHTA and CDR2 FQGNSA. The CDR3 DNA is TGTGCCAGCAGCTTTAGCGGGAGCGTGGTCATGGATACGCAGTATTTT. This gives the protein CASSFSGSVVMDTQYF. The full variable domain, in which reference TRBV7-2 and TRBJ2-3 provide the parts outside the CDR3, is GAGVSQSPSNKVTEKGKDVELRCDPISGHTALYWYRQSLGQGLEFLIYFQGNSAPDKSGLPSDRFSAERTGGSVSTLTIQRTQQEDSAVYLCASSFSGSVVMDTQYFGPGTRLTVL.

The rearrangement joins TRBV5-1 to TRBJ2-7; the match to TRBD2 covers 10 bases. The CDR3 runs 14 residues. Trimming removed 2 bases from V and 4 bases from J; junction bases left unmatched: 3. Germline CDR1 and CDR2: SGHRS and YFSETQ. CDR3 amino acids: CASSLGLAEYEQYF. The CDR3 nucleotides read TGCGCCAGCAGCTTAGGACTAGCGGAGTACGAGCAGTACTTC. Filled out from reference TRBV5-1 and TRBJ2-7, the complete variable domain reads KAGVTQTPRYLIKTRGQQVTLSCSPISGHRSVSWYQQTPGQGLQFLFEYFSETQRNKGNFPGRFSGRQFSNSRSEMNVSTLELGDSALYLCASSLGLAEYEQYFGPGTRLTVT.

Here the CDR3 reads CASSSGQGARETQYF. The DNA of the CDR3 is TGTGCCAGCAGTTCGGGACAGGGGGCTCGGGAGACCCAGTACTTC. The chain links TRBV6-5 to TRBJ2-5; TRBD1 aligns across 12 bases. J lost 5 bases, V lost 4 bases, and 5 bases had no gene match. Germline loops: CDR1 MNHEY, CDR2 SVGAGI. The CDR3 sequence is 15 residues long.